This T cell receptor (beta chain) was sequenced in a study of cytomegalovirus exposure and HLA in healthy donors. It was with 60 Vbeta and 13 Jbeta primers that the PCR ran. The assay was immunoSEQ multiplex PCR, and TCRdb's table has in-frame clones only and misses some. Altogether approximately 45,000 clones are present, over 60% being singletons, with the ten largest covering roughly 3.4%. Comments on this clone: Its antigen remains unknown.

Study observations and caveats: In a later analysis, productive TCRs from donors in an Asian-associated ancestry cluster reportedly carried fewer N-insertions than the cohort mean. There were some public TCRs occurring in many donors, but most TCR sequences were rare. Prior analysis indicated that the majority of TCR beta V segments exhibited productivity approximately 90% or approximately 30% of the time. The listing of 150 to 200 TCR beta chains classed them as cytomegalovirus-associated.

The CDR3 contains 14 residues. V lost 2 bases and J lost 8, with 15 bases in between. Germline V gene data show CDR1 as SGHTA and CDR2 as FQGNSA. The J gene is TRBJ1-1, the V gene TRBV7-2; D is possibly TRBD1 (6 bases). The source of this sequence is a woman aged 25 to 39 in good health and CMV-seronegative. Sequencing was carried out using PBMCs. The DNA of the CDR3 is TGTGCCAGCAGCTTATCAGGGGTGCCAGGGGAAGCTTTCTTT. It yields the protein CASSLSGVPGEAFF.